There are a few counts of the clone carrying this TCR beta chain. Trimming at V came to 6 bases and at J to 3 bases, leaving 2 bases not matched to a gene. CDR3 size: 14 residues. Germline CDR1 and CDR2: MNHNS and SASEGT. TCRdb re-called the PCR reads through MiXCR, storing one row per CDR3 protein. The data show some 15,000 distinct CDR3 sequences, about 50% seen once. This specimen comes from a study of immune characterization of retroperitoneal liposarcoma. This clonotype was sampled from a female donor with retroperitoneal liposarcoma. The chain links TRBV6-1 to TRBJ2-3, with TRBD2 matching 11 bases. The sample was tumor tissue. DNA of the CDR3: TGTGCCAGCAGCCTAGCGGGGGGTACAGATACGCAGTATTTT. Residues: CASSLAGGTDTQYF.